In its sample, the clone carrying this TCR beta chain was seen a few times. Compared with germline, one end of the junction differs, possibly owing to a read error. The data were obtained in a study of blood T cells in healthy people across ages. This CDR3 has 13 residues. Per the germline V gene, CDR1 is SGHAT and CDR2 is FQNNGV. Together with a sample-barcoded 5' primer, a J-beta primer mix was included in a second PCR lasting roughly 6 to 12 cycles. One entry per CDR3 protein, called by TCRdb with MiXCR from the 5' RACE reads. In the table there are fewer than 650,000 distinct CDR3 sequences, about 27% of which are singletons. These sequences were also reported in another study, on T cells of mothers and their children.

The sequenced sample consisted of blood. The genes are TRBV11-2 and TRBJ2-5; the match to TRBD2 covers 9 bases. The receptor comes from a boy younger than 10 in good health. CDR3 coding DNA: TGTGCCAGCAGCTTAATGTTTCGTGGACTAGCGTTCTTC. This gives the protein CASSLMFRGLAFF.